Sequencing of this TCR beta chain was carried out in a study of blood T cell repertoires in COVID-19. Turning to the study itself: From the United States, Italy and Spain came samples of acute and convalescent COVID-19. PBMCs, B-cell-depleted T cells, or T cells were the source of the cDNA or gDNA that made up the material.

V was clipped by 4 bases and J by 0 bases, with 17 bases between them. CDR3 length equals 16 residues. Germline CDR1 SGHRS, CDR2 YFSETQ. Measured with immunoSEQ multiplex PCR; TCRdb has only the in-frame clones, and not every one. This table holds 300,000 to 350,000 clones, over 80% found once. Sequenced input: PBMCs or T cells enriched from blood (not recorded which). The rearrangement joins TRBV5-1 to TRBJ2-7; weak D call: TRBD1 (5 bases). The origin of this receptor is a man aged 25 to 40 who had recovered from COVID-19. This CDR3 is CASSRATSTDSYEQYF. CDR3 nucleotides: TGCGCCAGCAGCCGCGCAACATCGACAGACTCCTACGAGCAGTACTTC.